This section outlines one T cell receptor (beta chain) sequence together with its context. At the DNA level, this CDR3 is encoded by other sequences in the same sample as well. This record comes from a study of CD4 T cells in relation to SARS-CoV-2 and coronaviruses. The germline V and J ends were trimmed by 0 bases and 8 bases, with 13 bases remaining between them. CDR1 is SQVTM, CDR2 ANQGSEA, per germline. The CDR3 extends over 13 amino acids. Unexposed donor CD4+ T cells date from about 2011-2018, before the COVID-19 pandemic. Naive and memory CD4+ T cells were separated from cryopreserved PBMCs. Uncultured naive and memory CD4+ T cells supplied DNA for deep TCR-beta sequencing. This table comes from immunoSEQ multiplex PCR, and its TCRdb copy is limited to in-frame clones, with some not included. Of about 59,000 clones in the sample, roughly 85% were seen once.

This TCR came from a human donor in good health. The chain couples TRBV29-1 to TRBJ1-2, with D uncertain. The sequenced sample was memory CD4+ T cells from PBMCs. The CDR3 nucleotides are TGCAGCGTTGAAGACAGGCGCTCCTACGGCTACACCTTC. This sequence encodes CSVEDRRSYGYTF.